This TCR beta chain was profiled in a study of blood T cell repertoires in COVID-19. CDR3 length: 13 residues. Trimming stripped 4 bases from V and 6 bases from J, with 11 bases between. CDR1 and CDR2 (germline): SGDLS, YYNGEE. The assay was immunoSEQ multiplex PCR, and TCRdb's table has in-frame clones only and misses some. This table has 110,000 or so clones, 80% to 90% appearing once. This clone was counted a single time. This rearrangement joins TRBV9 to TRBJ1-3, with D perhaps matching TRBD1 (5 bases). This TCR was sampled from a woman between 45 and 60 years old with acute or convalescent COVID-19. Input material: peripheral blood. The CDR3 reads CASSPPGKNTIYF. The DNA of the CDR3 is TGTGCCAGCAGCCCCCCAGGGAAAAACACCATATATTTT.